These 9 T cell receptor beta chains came from one sample sequenced in a study of shared clonotypes between healthy human individuals. Sequenced by immunoSEQ multiplex PCR; TCRdb stores in-frame clones only, minus some. The profile shows around 700,000 clones, around four fifths of them singletons. The sequenced material came from memory CD4+ T cells sorted from blood. Sample subset: CD45RA-negative fraction. These TCRs come from a woman aged 25 to 45 in good health.

V is TRBV28 and J is TRBJ2-1, with D maybe TRBD1 (6 bases). Germline V gene sequence: CDR1 MDHEN, CDR2 SYDVKM. There are 15 residues in the CDR3. The germline V and J ends were trimmed by 2 bases and 4 bases, with 12 bases remaining between them. CDR3 sequence (DNA): TGTGCCAGCAGTTTAGGGGGCGTTTTGTACAATGAGCAGTTCTTC. Protein product: CASSLGGVLYNEQFF.

The CDR3 protein is CASSLREAGANVLTF. The DNA for the CDR3 is TGTGCCAGCAGCCTGCGGGAGGCTGGGGCCAACGTCCTGACTTTC. V usage is TRBV7-3 and J usage is TRBJ2-6; 8 bases agree with TRBD2. Germline V lookup: CDR1 SGHTA, CDR2 FQGTGA. V was clipped by 5 bases and J by 2 bases; unmatched bases: 2. The CDR3 has 15 amino acids.

The chain is built from TRBV5-4 and TRBJ2-5; maybe TRBD2 (6 bases). The germline V gene encodes CDR1 SGHNT and CDR2 YYREEE (reference sequence). The ends were cut back, 5 bases at V and 2 bases at J, with 10 bases in the middle. The CDR3 is made up of 13 amino acids. CDR3 sequence reads: CASSSTSQETQYF. The CDR3 bases are TGTGCCAGCAGTTCGACTAGTCAAGAGACCCAGTACTTC.

This clone was picked up a small number of times. The rearrangement uses TRBV7-9 and TRBJ2-5; no reliable D call. The CDR3 is made up of 14 amino acids. Trimming cost V 5 bases and J 4 bases, with 14 bases left between them. CDR1 is SEHNR, CDR2 FQNEAQ, per germline (reference sequence). The CDR3 DNA reads TGTGCCAGCAGCCTATACAGTAGGCCAGAGACCCAGTACTTC. This translates into CASSLYSRPETQYF. The entire variable domain, with the rest obtained from reference TRBV7-9 and TRBJ2-5, is as follows: DTGVSQNPRHKITKRGQNVTFRCDPISEHNRLYWYRQTLGQGPEFLTYFQNEAQLEKSRLLSDRFSAERPKGSFSTLEIQRTEQGDSAMYLCASSLYSRPETQYFGPGTRLLVL.

The chain uses TRBV6-1 and TRBJ1-1; TRBD1 agrees at 8 bases. V dropped 0 bases and J dropped 4; count of bases not matched to a gene: 4. Per germline, CDR1 MNHNS and CDR2 SASEGT. This CDR3 spans 15 amino acids. This CDR3 is CASSEAGTGSTEAFF. The CDR3 DNA reads TGTGCCAGCAGTGAAGCCGGGACAGGATCCACTGAAGCTTTCTTT.

This chain links TRBV25-1 with TRBJ2-5, with 8 bases that match TRBD1. The DNA end lines up better with TRBJ2-7; the J call may be wrong. Germline V lookup: CDR1 MGHDK, CDR2 SYGVNS. This CDR3 region has 14 residues. The DNA for the CDR3 is TGTGCCAGCAGTAAAGGGACAGGTTTCTACGAGCAGTACTTC. Its translation: CASSKGTGFYEQYF.

The chain joins TRBV27 to TRBJ2-2, with a possible D match to TRBD1 (6 bases). Per germline, CDR1 MNHEY and CDR2 SMNVEV (reference sequence). V dropped 7 bases and J dropped 3 bases, with 12 bases sitting between them. The CDR3 loop spans 14 amino acids. The chain's CDR3 is CASTPGGHTGELFF. CDR3 sequence (DNA): TGTGCCAGCACCCCTGGGGGCCACACCGGGGAGCTGTTTTTT.

This chain connects TRBV5-1 to TRBJ2-2; 15 positions agree with TRBD2. There are 17 residues in the CDR3. Germline V lookup: CDR1 SGHRS, CDR2 YFSETQ. Germline trimming cut 3 bases from V and 3 bases from J; bases unmatched to any gene: 3. CDR3 sequence: CASSWTSGRGDTGELFF. The CDR3 DNA reads as TGCGCCAGCAGCTGGACTAGCGGGAGGGGGGACACCGGGGAGCTGTTTTTT.

The CDR3 sequence: CASSPGQGREQYF. CDR3 DNA sequence: TGCGCCAGCAGCCCGGGACAGGGCCGCGAGCAGTACTTC. The chain is built from TRBV5-1 and TRBJ2-7, with TRBD1 matching 9 bases. Germline V gene lookup returns CDR1 SGHRS and CDR2 YFSETQ. The trim removed 4 bases at V and 6 bases at J, leaving 5 bases unmatched. CDR3 length equals 13 residues.